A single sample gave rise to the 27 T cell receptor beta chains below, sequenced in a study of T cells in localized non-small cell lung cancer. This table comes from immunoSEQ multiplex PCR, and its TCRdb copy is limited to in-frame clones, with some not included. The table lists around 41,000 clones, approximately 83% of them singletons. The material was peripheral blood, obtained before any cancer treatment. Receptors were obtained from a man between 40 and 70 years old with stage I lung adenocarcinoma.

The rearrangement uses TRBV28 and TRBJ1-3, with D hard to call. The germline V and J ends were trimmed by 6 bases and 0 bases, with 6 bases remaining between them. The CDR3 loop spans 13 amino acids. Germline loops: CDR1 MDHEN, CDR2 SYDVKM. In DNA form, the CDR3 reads TGTGCCAGCAGAACTCCCTCTGGAAACACCATATATTTT. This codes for CASRTPSGNTIYF.

CDR3 loop: CASSMGQGGEQYF. DNA for the CDR3: TGTGCCAGTAGTATGGGACAGGGGGGCGAGCAGTACTTC. The chain recombines TRBV19 with TRBJ2-7, with TRBD1 matching over 11 bases. Losses at the gene ends were 3 bases for V and 6 bases for J; bases not matched to a gene: 1. Germline assignment: CDR1 LNHDA and CDR2 SQIVND (reference sequence). This CDR3 is built from 13 residues.

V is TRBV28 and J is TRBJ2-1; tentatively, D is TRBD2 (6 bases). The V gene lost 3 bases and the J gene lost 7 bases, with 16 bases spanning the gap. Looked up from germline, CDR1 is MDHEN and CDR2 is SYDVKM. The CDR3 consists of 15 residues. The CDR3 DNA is TGTGCCAGCAGTTTTCCGGGACTCGCGGGTAATGAGCAGTTCTTC. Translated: CASSFPGLAGNEQFF.

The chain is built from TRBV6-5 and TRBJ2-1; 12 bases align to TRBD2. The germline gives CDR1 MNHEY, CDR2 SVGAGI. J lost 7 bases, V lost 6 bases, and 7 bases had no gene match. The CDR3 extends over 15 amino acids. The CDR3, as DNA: TGTGCCAGCAGCGCTGGACTAGCGGGAAGGAATGAGCAGTTCTTC. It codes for CASSAGLAGRNEQFF.

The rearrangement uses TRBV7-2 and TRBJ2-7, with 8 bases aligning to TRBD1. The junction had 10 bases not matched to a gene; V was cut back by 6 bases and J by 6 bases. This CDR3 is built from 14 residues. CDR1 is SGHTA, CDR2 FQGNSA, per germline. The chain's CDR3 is CASRLDRVRGEQYF. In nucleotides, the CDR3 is TGTGCCAGCAGACTGGACAGGGTGAGGGGCGAGCAGTACTTC. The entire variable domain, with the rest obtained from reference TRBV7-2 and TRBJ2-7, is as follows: GAGVSQSPSNKVTEKGKDVELRCDPISGHTALYWYRQSLGQGLEFLIYFQGNSAPDKSGLPSDRFSAERTGGSVSTLTIQRTQQEDSAVYLCASRLDRVRGEQYFGPGTRLTVT.

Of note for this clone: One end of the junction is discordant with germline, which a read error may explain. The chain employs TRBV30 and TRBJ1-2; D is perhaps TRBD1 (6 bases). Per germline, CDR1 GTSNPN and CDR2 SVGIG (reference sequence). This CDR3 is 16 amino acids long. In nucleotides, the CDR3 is TGTGCCCGGAGTTCCGCTCGGGGGGCGGCCCTCTATGGCTACACCTTC. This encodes CARSSARGAALYGYTF.

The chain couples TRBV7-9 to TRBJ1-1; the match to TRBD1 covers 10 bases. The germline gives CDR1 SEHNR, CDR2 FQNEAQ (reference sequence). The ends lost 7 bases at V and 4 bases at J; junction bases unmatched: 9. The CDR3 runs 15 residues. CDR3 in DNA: TGTGCCAGCACCCGTTGGACAGGGGGGTCCACTGAAGCTTTCTTT. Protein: CASTRWTGGSTEAFF.

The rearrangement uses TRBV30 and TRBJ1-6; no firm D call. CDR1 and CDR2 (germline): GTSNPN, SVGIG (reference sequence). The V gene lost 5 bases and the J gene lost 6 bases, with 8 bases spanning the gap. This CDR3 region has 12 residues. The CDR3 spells CAWGRLNSPLHF. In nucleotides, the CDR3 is TGTGCCTGGGGGAGACTTAATTCACCCCTCCACTTT.

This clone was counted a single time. CDR3: CASQRELQETQYF. CDR3 nucleotide sequence: TGTGCCTCGCAGCGGGAATTACAAGAGACCCAGTACTTC. This rearrangement joins TRBV10-3 to TRBJ2-5, with 7 bases that match TRBD2. Germline loops: CDR1 ENHRY, CDR2 SYGVKD. V was pared by 11 bases and J by 2 bases, with 8 bases of the junction left unmatched. The CDR3 spans 13 residues.

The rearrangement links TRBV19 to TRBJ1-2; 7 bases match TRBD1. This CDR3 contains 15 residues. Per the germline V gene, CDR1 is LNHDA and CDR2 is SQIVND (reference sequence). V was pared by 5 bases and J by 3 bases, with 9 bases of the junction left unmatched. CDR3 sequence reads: CASSPLDRVDYGYTF. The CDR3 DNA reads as TGTGCCAGTAGTCCTCTTGACAGGGTTGACTATGGCTACACCTTC.

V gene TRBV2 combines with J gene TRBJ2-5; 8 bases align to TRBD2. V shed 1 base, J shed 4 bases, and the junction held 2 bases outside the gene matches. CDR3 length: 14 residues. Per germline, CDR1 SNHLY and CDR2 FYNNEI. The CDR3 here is CASSEDLAGETQYF. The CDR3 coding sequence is TGTGCCAGCAGTGAAGACCTAGCGGGAGAGACCCAGTACTTC. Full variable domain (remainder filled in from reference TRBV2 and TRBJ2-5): EPEVTQTPSHQVTQMGQEVILRCVPISNHLYFYWYRQILGQKVEFLVSFYNNEISEKSEIFDDQFSVERPDGSNFTLKIRSTKLEDSAMYFCASSEDLAGETQYFGPGTRLLVL.

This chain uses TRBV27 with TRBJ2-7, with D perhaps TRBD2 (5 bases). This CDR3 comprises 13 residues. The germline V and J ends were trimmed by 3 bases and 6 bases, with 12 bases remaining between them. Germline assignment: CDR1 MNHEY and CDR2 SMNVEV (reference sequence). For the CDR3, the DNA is TGTGCCAGCAGTTTCGCTAGCTGGGCCGAGCAGTACTTC. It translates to CASSFASWAEQYF.

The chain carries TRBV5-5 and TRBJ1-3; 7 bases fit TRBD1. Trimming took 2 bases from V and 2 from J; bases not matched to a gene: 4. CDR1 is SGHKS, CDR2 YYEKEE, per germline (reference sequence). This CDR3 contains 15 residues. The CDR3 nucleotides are TGTGCCAGCAGCTTCTCAGGGGGGCCTGGAAACACCATATATTTT. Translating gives CASSFSGGPGNTIYF.

CDR3 protein: CARTDRGHGYTF. The CDR3 DNA is TGTGCCAGGACCGACAGGGGGCATGGCTACACCTTC. This rearrangement joins TRBV2 to TRBJ1-2; 10 bases match TRBD1. Germline V gene sequence: CDR1 SNHLY, CDR2 FYNNEI. Trimming removed 9 bases from V and 6 bases from J; junction bases left unmatched: 4. The CDR3 runs 12 residues.

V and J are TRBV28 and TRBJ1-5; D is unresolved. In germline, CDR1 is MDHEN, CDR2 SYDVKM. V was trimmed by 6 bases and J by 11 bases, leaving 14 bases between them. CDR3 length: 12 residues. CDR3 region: CASSLASMSQHF. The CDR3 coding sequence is TGTGCCAGCAGCCTGGCCTCCATGTCCCAGCATTTT.

CDR3 DNA sequence: TGTGCCAGCAGCAAGAGTGGGCAGGGGGCGTTGAATGAGCAGTTCTTC. Residues: CASSKSGQGALNEQFF. The gene calls are TRBV11-3 and TRBJ2-1, with TRBD1 matching over 8 bases. CDR3 length equals 16 residues. CDR1 and CDR2 (germline): SGHNT, YENEEA. V shed 5 bases and J 7 bases; nucleotides not matched to a gene: 13.

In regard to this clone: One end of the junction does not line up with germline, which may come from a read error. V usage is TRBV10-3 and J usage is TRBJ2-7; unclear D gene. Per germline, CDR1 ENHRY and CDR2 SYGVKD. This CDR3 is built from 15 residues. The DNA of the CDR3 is TGTGCCAGCAGTTACTCGACGCTGGGCTCCTACGAGCAGTACTTC. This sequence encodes CASSYSTLGSYEQYF.

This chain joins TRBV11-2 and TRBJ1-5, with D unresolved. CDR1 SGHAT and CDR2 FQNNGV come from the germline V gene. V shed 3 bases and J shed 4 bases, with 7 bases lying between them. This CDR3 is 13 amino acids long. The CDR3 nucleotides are TGTGCCAGCAGCTTCAGCCGGAATCAGCCCCAGCATTTT. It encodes CASSFSRNQPQHF.

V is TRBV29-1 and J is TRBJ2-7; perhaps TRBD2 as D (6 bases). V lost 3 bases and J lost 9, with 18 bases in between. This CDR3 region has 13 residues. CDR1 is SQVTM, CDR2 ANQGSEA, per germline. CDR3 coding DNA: TGCAGCGTTGAGGAGGGGCCCTTTAGCGGGCAGTACTTC. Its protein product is CSVEEGPFSGQYF.

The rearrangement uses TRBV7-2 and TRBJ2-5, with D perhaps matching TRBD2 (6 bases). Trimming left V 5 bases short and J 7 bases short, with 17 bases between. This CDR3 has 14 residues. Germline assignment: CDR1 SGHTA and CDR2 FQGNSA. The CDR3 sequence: CASSDKWGGGTQYF. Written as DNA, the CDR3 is TGTGCCAGCAGCGATAAGTGGGGAGGAGGGACCCAGTACTTC. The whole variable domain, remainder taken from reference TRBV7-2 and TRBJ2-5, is GAGVSQSPSNKVTEKGKDVELRCDPISGHTALYWYRQSLGQGLEFLIYFQGNSAPDKSGLPSDRFSAERTGGSVSTLTIQRTQQEDSAVYLCASSDKWGGGTQYFGPGTRLLVL.

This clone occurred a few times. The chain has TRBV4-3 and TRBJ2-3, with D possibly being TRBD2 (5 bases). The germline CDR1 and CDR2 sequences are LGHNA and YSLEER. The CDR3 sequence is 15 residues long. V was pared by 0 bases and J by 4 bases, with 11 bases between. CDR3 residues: CASSQDRLAADTQYF. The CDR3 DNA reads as TGCGCCAGCAGCCAAGATCGGCTAGCTGCAGATACGCAGTATTTT.

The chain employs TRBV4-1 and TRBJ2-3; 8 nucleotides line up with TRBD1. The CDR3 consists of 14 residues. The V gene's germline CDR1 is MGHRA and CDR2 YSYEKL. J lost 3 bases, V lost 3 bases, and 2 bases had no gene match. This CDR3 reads CASSQGQATDTQYF. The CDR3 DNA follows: TGCGCCAGCAGCCAGGGACAGGCTACAGATACGCAGTATTTT.

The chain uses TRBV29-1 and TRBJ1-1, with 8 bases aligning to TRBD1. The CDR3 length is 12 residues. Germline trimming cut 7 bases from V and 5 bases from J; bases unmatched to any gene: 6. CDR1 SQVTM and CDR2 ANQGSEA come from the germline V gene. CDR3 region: CSGNRGVTEAFF. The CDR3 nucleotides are TGCAGCGGGAACAGGGGGGTGACTGAAGCTTTCTTT.

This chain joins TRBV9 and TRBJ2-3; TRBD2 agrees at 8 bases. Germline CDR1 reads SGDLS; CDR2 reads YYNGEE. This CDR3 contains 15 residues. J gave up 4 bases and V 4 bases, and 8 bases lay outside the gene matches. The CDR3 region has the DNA TGTGCCAGCAGCTCTCCCGGGACTAGTGCAGATACGCAGTATTTT. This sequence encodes CASSSPGTSADTQYF.

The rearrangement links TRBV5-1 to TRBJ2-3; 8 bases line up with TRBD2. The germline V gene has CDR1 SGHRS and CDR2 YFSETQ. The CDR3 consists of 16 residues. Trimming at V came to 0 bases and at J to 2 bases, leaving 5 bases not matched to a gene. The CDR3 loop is CASSLAPTSDTDTQYF. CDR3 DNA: TGCGCCAGCAGCTTGGCCCCGACTAGCGACACAGATACGCAGTATTTT.

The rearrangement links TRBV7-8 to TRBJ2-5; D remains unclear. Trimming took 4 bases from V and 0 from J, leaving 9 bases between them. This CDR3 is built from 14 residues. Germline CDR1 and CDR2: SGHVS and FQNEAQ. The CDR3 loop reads CASSSDLYQETQYF. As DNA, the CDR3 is TGTGCCAGCAGCTCGGACCTGTACCAAGAGACCCAGTACTTC.

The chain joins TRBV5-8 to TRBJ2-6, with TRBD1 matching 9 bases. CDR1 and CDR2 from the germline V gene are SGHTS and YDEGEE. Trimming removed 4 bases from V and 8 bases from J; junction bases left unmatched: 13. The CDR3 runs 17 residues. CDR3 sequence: CASSPRGGTGRTNVLTF. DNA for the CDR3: TGTGCCAGCAGCCCCCGTGGGGGGACAGGGCGAACCAACGTCCTGACTTTC. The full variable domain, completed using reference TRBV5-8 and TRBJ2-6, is EAGVTQSPTHLIKTRGQQATLRCSPISGHTSVYWYQQALGLGLQFLLWYDEGEERNRGNFPPRFSGRQFPNYSSELNVNALELEDSALYLCASSPRGGTGRTNVLTFGAGSRLTVL.